Presented here are 20 T cell receptor beta chains from one specimen sequenced in a study of spatial heterogeneity in lung cancer. As for time point: blood at routine non-recurrence follow-up after resection. Whole RNA from tumor, nontumor lung or frozen PBMC was sequenced unsorted. Using its own MiXCR run on the 5' RACE reads, TCRdb lists one record per CDR3 protein. The sample gives 25,000 to 30,000 distinct CDR3 sequences, approximately 5.6% of which show up once; 22% is in the top ten. The material was PBMCs, obtained at follow-up. The origin of the receptors is a male donor with early-stage non-small cell lung cancer.

There are many counts of this clonotype. The chain joins TRBV3-1 to TRBJ2-1; D not resolved. Trimming cost V 1 base and J 1 base, with 5 bases left between them. The CDR3 is made up of 14 amino acids. In germline, CDR1 is LGHDT, CDR2 YNNKEL (reference sequence). Here the CDR3 DNA reads TGTGCCAGCAGCCAAGGGATATCCTACAATGAGCAGTTCTTC. It codes for CASSQGISYNEQFF.

This clonotype was seen more than once but under ten times. The CDR3 sequence: CASTFDGGNTEAFF. DNA for the CDR3: TGTGCCAGCACCTTCGACGGAGGGAACACTGAAGCTTTCTTT. This chain links TRBV6-2 or TRBV6-3 with TRBJ1-1; D gene ambiguous. Germline-derived CDR1 and CDR2 are MNHEY and SVGEGT. The CDR3 covers 14 residues. V gave up 7 bases and J gave up 1 base, with 13 bases separating them.

This clonotype appeared many times. The chain employs TRBV7-9 and TRBJ1-1; D is unresolved. The germline CDR1 and CDR2 sequences are SEHNR and FQNEAQ (reference sequence). Trimming left V 1 base short and J 11 bases short, with 11 bases between. The CDR3 loop spans 12 amino acids. The chain's CDR3 is CASSLVVVAAFF. The CDR3 nucleotides read TGTGCCAGCAGCTTAGTTGTGGTCGCGGCTTTCTTT.

The chain combines TRBV6-2 or TRBV6-3 with TRBJ2-2; D is ambiguous. Trimming pared 6 bases from V and 6 bases from J, leaving 8 bases between. CDR1 is MNHEY, CDR2 SVGEGT, per germline. The CDR3 consists of 12 residues. The CDR3, as DNA: TGTGCCAGCAGGAACAAGCCCGGGGAGCTGTTTTTT. Its protein is CASRNKPGELFF.

This clonotype was recorded at least ten times. V and J are TRBV20-1 and TRBJ1-1; D gene ambiguous. This CDR3 is built from 16 residues. V lost 3 bases, J lost 0 bases, and 17 bases lay in between. CDR1 is DFQATT, CDR2 SNEGSKA, per germline (reference sequence). CDR3 amino acids: CSASRWGTDMNTEAFF. For the CDR3, the DNA is TGCAGTGCTAGTAGATGGGGTACAGATATGAACACTGAAGCTTTCTTT.

This clonotype was picked up many times. V gene TRBV12-3 or TRBV12-4 combines with J gene TRBJ2-7; possible D gene TRBD2, 5 bases. Trimming removed 6 bases at V and 7 bases at J, with 19 bases between. The CDR3 runs to 14 residues. CDR3 amino acids: CASRGSPFSGEQYF. CDR3 nucleotides: TGTGCCAGCAGAGGTTCTCCATTTTCGGGGGAGCAGTACTTC.

This clonotype came up many times. The genes are TRBV30 and TRBJ2-2; perhaps TRBD1 as D (6 bases). CDR3 length: 15 residues. CDR1 and CDR2 from the germline V gene are GTSNPN and SVGIG (reference sequence). V was trimmed by 0 bases and J by 6 bases, leaving 14 bases between them. The CDR3 is CAWSVRGISSGELFF. The CDR3 nucleotides are TGTGCCTGGAGTGTAAGGGGGATTTCTTCCGGGGAGCTGTTTTTT.

This chain links TRBV24-1 with TRBJ1-2, with a tentative D call TRBD1 (5 bases). The CDR3 is 13 residues long. V dropped 7 bases and J dropped 3 bases, with 11 bases sitting between them. The germline CDR1 and CDR2 sequences are KGHDR and SFDVKD. The CDR3 sequence: CATRKGVDYGYTF. In DNA, the CDR3 is TGTGCCACCAGAAAAGGGGTGGACTATGGCTACACCTTC.

The chain recombines TRBV9 with TRBJ1-1; TRBD1 matches at 8 bases. V shed 0 bases and J 4 bases; nucleotides not matched to a gene: 5. This CDR3 is 15 amino acids long. Germline assignment: CDR1 SGDLS and CDR2 YYNGEE. Written as DNA, the CDR3 is TGTGCCAGCAGCGTAGGTGGGCAGGGGGCCACTGAAGCTTTCTTT. It specifies CASSVGGQGATEAFF.

This clonotype showed up many times. The V gene is TRBV3-1, the J gene TRBJ1-5, with unresolved D. Trimming stripped 1 base from V and 5 bases from J, with 6 bases between. This CDR3 spans 13 amino acids. Looked up from germline, CDR1 is LGHDT and CDR2 is YNNKEL (reference sequence). The CDR3 loop reads CASSQGRHQPQHF. CDR3 bases: TGTGCCAGCAGCCAAGGCAGGCATCAGCCCCAGCATTTT.

This clonotype was picked up a small number of times. The V call is TRBV7-6, the J call TRBJ2-1; D not certain. Germline lookup yields CDR1 SGHVS and CDR2 FNYEAQ. This CDR3 is 17 amino acids long. Trimming removed 1 base at V and 0 bases at J, with 13 bases between. The CDR3: CASSLGAPESSYNEQFF. The CDR3 DNA reads as TGTGCCAGCAGCTTAGGAGCGCCCGAAAGCTCCTACAATGAGCAGTTCTTC. The whole variable domain, remainder taken from reference TRBV7-6 and TRBJ2-1, is GAGVSQSPRYKVTKRGQDVALRCDPISGHVSLYWYRQALGQGPEFLTYFNYEAQQDKSGLPNDRFSAERPEGSISTLTIQRTEQRDSAMYRCASSLGAPESSYNEQFFGPGTRLTVL.

This clonotype was seen many times. The chain is built from TRBV29-1 and TRBJ2-7; TRBD1 is a possible D gene (6 bases). The V and J ends lost 1 base and 2 bases respectively, with 9 bases between them. The CDR3 totals 13 residues. Germline CDR1 reads SQVTM; CDR2 reads ANQGSEA. CDR3 residues: CSVEADSPYEQYF. DNA for the CDR3: TGCAGCGTTGAAGCGGACAGTCCCTACGAGCAGTACTTC.

In its sample, this clonotype was seen many times. The chain couples TRBV29-1 to TRBJ2-4; tentatively, D is TRBD1 or TRBD2 (6 bases each). V was clipped by 5 bases and J by 9 bases, with 20 bases between them. The germline V gene encodes CDR1 SQVTM and CDR2 ANQGSEA. The CDR3 is 14 residues long. The CDR3 bases are TGCAGCGTTCTCCAGGGGACTTTGGGAGGCATTCAGTACTTC. Translating gives CSVLQGTLGGIQYF.

This clonotype was recorded at least ten times. This chain links TRBV29-1 with TRBJ2-5; D may be TRBD1 (7 bases). The V gene's germline CDR1 is SQVTM and CDR2 ANQGSEA. This CDR3 is built from 14 residues. The ends were cut back, 4 bases at V and 5 bases at J, with 17 bases in the middle. The CDR3 region has the DNA TGCAGCGTTGCGCGACAGGGAGGCAGGGAGACCCAGTACTTC. This sequence encodes CSVARQGGRETQYF.

CDR3 sequence (DNA): TGCGCCAGCAGCTCAGGGACTAGCGGGCCTTCTTCCGGGGAGCTGTTTTTT. Translated: CASSSGTSGPSSGELFF. V and J are TRBV5-1 and TRBJ2-2; 12 nucleotides align to TRBD2. Trimming at V came to 3 bases and at J to 6 bases, leaving 9 bases not matched to a gene. Germline CDR1 SGHRS, CDR2 YFSETQ. The CDR3 is 17 amino acids.

This clonotype was recorded many times. The chain recombines TRBV5-5 with TRBJ2-2; D possibly uses TRBD1 or TRBD2 (5 bases each). Germline loops: CDR1 SGHKS, CDR2 YYEKEE (reference sequence). Trimming left V 4 bases short and J 2 bases short, with 21 bases between. The CDR3 runs 18 residues. The CDR3 loop reads CASSRAETGTVNTGELFF. CDR3 DNA sequence: TGTGCCAGCAGCCGAGCCGAGACCGGGACGGTAAACACCGGGGAGCTGTTTTTT.

This clonotype was counted at least ten times. Written as DNA, the CDR3 is TGCAGCGTTTGCGCCGGCACAGATACGCAGTATTTT. Its protein product is CSVCAGTDTQYF. The chain couples TRBV29-1 to TRBJ2-3; D is ambiguous. With 5 bases removed from V and 1 base from J, the gap between germline ends came to 7 bases. This CDR3 has 12 residues. The germline V gene encodes CDR1 SQVTM and CDR2 ANQGSEA.

This clonotype came up a few times. V usage is TRBV9 and J usage is TRBJ2-7; D might be TRBD1 (6 bases). Trimming stripped 0 bases from V and 3 bases from J, with 13 bases between. The CDR3 covers 15 residues. CDR1 is SGDLS, CDR2 YYNGEE, per germline. The CDR3 sequence: CASSVDGTLLYEQYF. In DNA form, the CDR3 reads TGTGCCAGCAGCGTAGACGGGACACTACTCTACGAGCAGTACTTC.

As to this clonotype: Being one base from a much bigger clone, this may be a read error. This sequence joins TRBV20-1 and TRBJ2-3, with D unclear. This CDR3 has 12 amino acids. The V gene's germline CDR1 is DFQATT and CDR2 SNEGSKA (reference sequence). For the CDR3, the DNA is TGCAGAGCTAGTGAATCGAGGGATACGCAGTATTTT. Translation: CRASESRDTQYF.

This clonotype was seen ten or more times. V and J are TRBV13 and TRBJ1-5; D is unresolved. The CDR3 covers 13 residues. Germline V gives CDR1 PRHDT, CDR2 FYEKMQ (reference sequence). The germline V and J ends were trimmed by 0 bases and 5 bases, with 5 bases remaining between them. As DNA, the CDR3 is TGTGCCAGCAGCTTAGGCCAGCATCAGCCCCAGCATTTT. It specifies CASSLGQHQPQHF.